The TCR beta chain described here comes from a study of OX40 agonist ivuxolimab in advanced cancers. Measured with immunoSEQ multiplex PCR; TCRdb has only the in-frame clones, and not every one. The table records over 65,000 clones, around 91% of them present only once. Excluded were patients having autoimmune disease history or systemic immunosuppression. This TCR was recovered from an adult with an advanced solid tumor such as melanoma, head and neck, liver or kidney cancer. Here the sequenced sample was CD4+ or CD8+ T cells sorted from blood, taken in a trial of the OX40 agonist ivuxolimab.

The CDR3 DNA reads TGTGCCACCGAGGGGGTACCCTACAATGAGCAGTTCTTC. It codes for CATEGVPYNEQFF. This chain uses TRBV2 with TRBJ2-1, with D tentatively TRBD1 (6 bases). The CDR3 length is 13 residues. The germline V gene encodes CDR1 SNHLY and CDR2 FYNNEI. Deletions cut 10 bases from V and 2 bases from J, with 12 bases between.